Listed below are T cell receptor beta chains from one sample, sequenced in a study of T cells in tuberculosis. Using immunoSEQ multiplex PCR, the repertoire was profiled, and TCRdb retains in-frame clones only, with some absent. The table records about 30,000 clones, 85% to 95% of them present only once. Sequencing was performed on PBMCs. The receptors were gathered from a donor between 10 and 35 years old with latent tuberculosis or without tuberculosis infection. Each CDR3 is given with its conserved first and last residue. Each record gives: V gene, CDR3 length, CDR3 protein.

V: TRBV28; length: 15; CDR3: CASSAMGQAAEKLFF
V: TRBV11-3; length: 13; CDR3: CASSLEPEGEQYF
V: TRBV5-1; length: 16; CDR3: CASSWVLGATNEKLFF
V: TRBV10-3; length: 16; CDR3: CAIRTGTGATNYGYTF
V: TRBV7-2; length: 16; CDR3: CASSYLQGSGTDTQYF
V: TRBV4-1; length: 13; CDR3: CASSPLPGNTIYF
V: TRBV30; length: 15; CDR3: CAWSHLGARETEAFF
V: TRBV4-1; length: 17; CDR3: CASSLSAPGHINEKLFF
V: TRBV4-3; length: 13; CDR3: CASSQATLQGTTF
V: TRBV28; length: 12; CDR3: CASRDSPWGLHF
V: TRBV9; length: 13; CDR3: CASSVGANTEAFF
V: TRBV7-9; length: 14; CDR3: CASSPDTYPYEQYF
V: TRBV7-2; length: 16; CDR3: CASSRVAGRAPDTQYF
V: TRBV4-1; length: 14; CDR3: CASGYRGPADTQYF
V: TRBV4-1; length: 13; CDR3: CASSHADSEPQHF
V: TRBV19; length: 17; CDR3: CASSSPQGGSPYNEQFF
V: TRBV6-9; length: 21; CDR3: CASSYSVVAGVGCSSTDTQYF
V: TRBV7-9; length: 17; CDR3: CASSSRDRGFNTGELFF
V: TRBV5-1; length: 18; CDR3: CASSLASRGLKVTDTQYF
V: TRBV11-1; length: 16; CDR3: CASSLALQGRYNEQFF
V: TRBV6-5; length: 14; CDR3: CASTREYGNYGYTF
V: TRBV28; length: 15; CDR3: CASSLSTGWDQPQHF
V: TRBV18; length: 15; CDR3: CASSPYSGGNNEQFF
V: TRBV27; length: 15; CDR3: CASSPAYGGKTEAFF
V: TRBV5-1; length: 17; CDR3: CASSLGLAGGATDTQYF
V: TRBV5-4; length: 14; CDR3: CASSEGQPTGELFF
V: TRBV5-1; length: 16; CDR3: CASSLKAGQNTGELFF
V: TRBV19; length: 14; CDR3: CASSIQGGTYEQYF
V: TRBV6-6; length: 11; CDR3: CASSAFNEQFF
V: TRBV9; length: 19; CDR3: CASSPRTSGGPKRSDTQYF
V: TRBV7-8; length: 17; CDR3: CASSLAGAGSARNEQFF
V: TRBV28; length: 17; CDR3: CASRPTGTGGSQGGYTF
V: TRBV4-2; length: 16; CDR3: CASSQEGRGGTGELFF
V: TRBV29-1; length: 15; CDR3: CSVEVIAGTNTEAFF
V: TRBV4-3; length: 17; CDR3: CASSQESWGGGNTEAFF
V: TRBV5-6; length: 14; CDR3: CASSSGLAGDTQYF
V: TRBV19; length: 16; CDR3: CASSILRQGGNQPQHF
V: TRBV11-3; length: 15; CDR3: CASSSYLAGAGELFF
V: TRBV29-1; length: 17; CDR3: CSETGPTRTGHQSEQYF
V: TRBV6-1; length: 12; CDR3: CAGARGNYEQYF
V: TRBV7-6; length: 15; CDR3: CASSLATGLRAEAFF
V: TRBV6-6; length: 15; CDR3: CASSQRGGAKNIQYF
V: TRBV25-1; length: 16; CDR3: CASSPDREVETGELFF
V: TRBV30; length: 14; CDR3: CAWSPGTVYNEQFF